This T cell receptor (beta chain) comes out of a study of blood T cell repertoires in COVID-19. Study-wide background: Samples representing acute and convalescent COVID-19 were sourced from the United States, Italy and Spain.

Clones were sequenced by immunoSEQ multiplex PCR, and TCRdb holds only the in-frame ones, with some missing. The table lists 60,000 or so clones, roughly 74% of them singletons. This CDR3 has 12 residues. Trimming cost V 7 bases and J 3 bases, with 6 bases left between them. Germline CDR1 is LNHDA and CDR2 is SQIVND (reference sequence). This receptor was obtained from a woman at least 80 years old with acute or convalescent COVID-19. This chain joins TRBV19 and TRBJ2-2; D unclear. Sequencing was carried out using peripheral blood. CDR3 sequence (DNA): TGTGCCAGTAATCCGTACACCGGGGAGCTGTTTTTT. Its translation: CASNPYTGELFF.